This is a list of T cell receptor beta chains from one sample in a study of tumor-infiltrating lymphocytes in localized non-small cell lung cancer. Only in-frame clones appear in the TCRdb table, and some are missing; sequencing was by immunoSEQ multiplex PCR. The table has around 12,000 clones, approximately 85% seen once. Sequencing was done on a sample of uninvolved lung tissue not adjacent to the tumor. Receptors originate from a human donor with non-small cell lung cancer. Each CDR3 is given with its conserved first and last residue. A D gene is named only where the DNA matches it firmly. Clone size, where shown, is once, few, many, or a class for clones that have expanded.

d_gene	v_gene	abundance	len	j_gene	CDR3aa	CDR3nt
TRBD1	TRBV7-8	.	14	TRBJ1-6	CASSFTGGNSPLHF	TGTGCCAGCAGCTTCACAGGGGGGAATTCACCCCTCCACTTT
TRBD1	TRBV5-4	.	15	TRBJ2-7	CASSLDWTGRYEQYF	TGTGCCAGCAGCTTGGATTGGACAGGGAGGTACGAGCAGTACTTC
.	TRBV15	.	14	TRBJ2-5	CATSRDRAAETQYF	TGTGCCACCAGCAGAGATCGGGCTGCGGAGACCCAGTACTTC
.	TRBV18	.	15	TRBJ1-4	CASSLRDGSYEKLFF	TGTGCCAGCTCACTCCGGGACGGGTCTTATGAAAAACTGTTTTTT
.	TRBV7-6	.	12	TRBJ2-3	CASSPSTDTQYF	TGTGCCAGCAGCCCTTCCACAGATACGCAGTATTTT
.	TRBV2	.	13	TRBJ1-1	CASRPGLEGEAFF	TGTGCCAGCAGGCCCGGACTGGAAGGTGAAGCTTTCTTT
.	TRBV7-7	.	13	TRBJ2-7	CASSLDSGFEQYF	TGTGCTAGCAGCTTAGATTCAGGGTTTGAGCAGTACTTC
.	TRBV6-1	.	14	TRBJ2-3	CASTGRWGTDTQYF	TGTGCCAGCACGGGCAGGTGGGGCACAGATACGCAGTATTTT
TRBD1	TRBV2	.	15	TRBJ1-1	CASSSNRDRGPEAFF	TGTGCCAGCAGTTCCAACCGGGACAGGGGTCCTGAAGCTTTCTTT
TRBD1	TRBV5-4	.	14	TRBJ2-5	CASSRQGSGETQYF	TGTGCCAGCAGCCGACAGGGAAGTGGAGAGACCCAGTACTTC
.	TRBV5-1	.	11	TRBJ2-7	CASSSGTVQYF	TGCGCCAGCAGCTCCGGGACCGTTCAGTACTTC
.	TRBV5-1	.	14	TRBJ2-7	CASSFQGSKNEQYF	TGCGCCAGCAGCTTCCAGGGTTCAAAGAACGAGCAGTACTTC
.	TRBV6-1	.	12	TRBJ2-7	CASSPFSYEQYF	TGTGCCAGCAGTCCCTTTTCCTACGAGCAGTACTTC
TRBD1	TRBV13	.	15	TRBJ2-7	CASSLGDRDIYEQYF	TGTGCCAGCAGCTTAGGTGACAGGGATATATACGAGCAGTACTTC
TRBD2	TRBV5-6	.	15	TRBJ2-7	CASSLEGLAPYEQYF	TGTGCCAGCAGCTTGGAGGGACTAGCGCCTTACGAGCAGTACTTC
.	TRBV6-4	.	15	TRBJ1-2	CASSDSPAGAGGYTF	TGTGCCAGCAGTGACTCCCCCGCGGGGGCAGGAGGCTACACCTTC
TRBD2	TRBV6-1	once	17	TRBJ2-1	CASSEQLDSGSYNEQFF	TGTGCCAGCAGTGAACAATTAGATAGCGGGAGCTACAATGAGCAGTTCTTC
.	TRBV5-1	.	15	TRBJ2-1	CASSSDRELYNEQFF	TGCGCCAGCAGCTCGGACAGAGAACTCTACAATGAGCAGTTCTTC
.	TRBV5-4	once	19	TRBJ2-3	CASSLAVVLGGGYTDTQYF	TGTGCCAGCAGCTTGGCTGTTGTGTTAGGAGGGGGTTACACAGATACGCAGTATTTT
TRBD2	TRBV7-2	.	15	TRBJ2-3	CASSLGAGDTDTQYF	TGTGCCAGCAGCTTAGGAGCGGGGGACACAGATACGCAGTATTTT
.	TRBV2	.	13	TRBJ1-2	CASSEREGHGYTF	TGTGCCAGCAGTGAACGGGAGGGCCATGGCTACACCTTC
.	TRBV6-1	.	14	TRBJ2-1	CASSEGWPYNEQFF	TGTGCCAGCAGTGAGGGCTGGCCTTACAATGAGCAGTTCTTC
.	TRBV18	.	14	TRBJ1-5	CASSRDRSKSPQHF	TGTGCCAGCTCACGAGACAGGTCCAAGAGTCCCCAGCATTTT
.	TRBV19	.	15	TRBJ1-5	CASSIGQGAGKPQHF	TGTGCCAGTAGTATAGGCCAGGGAGCCGGTAAGCCCCAGCATTTT
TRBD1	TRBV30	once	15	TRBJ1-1	CAWSRGQGTGTEAFF	TGTGCCTGGTCCCGGGGACAGGGGACGGGCACTGAAGCTTTCTTT
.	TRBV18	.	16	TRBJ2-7	CASSPPMVSGIMGQYF	TGTGCCAGCTCACCACCGATGGTTTCGGGGATTATGGGGCAGTACTTC
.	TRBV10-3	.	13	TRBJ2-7	CAISDAARHEQYF	TGTGCCATCAGTGACGCGGCCCGCCACGAGCAGTACTTC
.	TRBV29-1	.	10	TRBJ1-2	CSVDEQGYTF	TGCAGCGTTGATGAGCAGGGCTACACCTTC
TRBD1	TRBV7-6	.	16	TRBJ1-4	CASSLGTGGPNEKLFF	TGTGCCAGCAGCTTAGGGACAGGGGGTCCAAATGAAAAACTGTTTTTT
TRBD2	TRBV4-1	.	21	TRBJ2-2	CASSQGAGGHQRNSRGGELFF	TGCGCCAGCAGCCAAGGGGCGGGAGGGCACCAAAGGAATTCTCGAGGCGGGGAGCTGTTTTTT
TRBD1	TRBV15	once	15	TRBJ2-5	CATSRVGQGQETQYF	TGTGCCACCAGCAGAGTGGGACAGGGCCAAGAGACCCAGTACTTC
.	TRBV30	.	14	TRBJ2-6	CAWSVVSGANVLTF	TGTGCCTGGAGTGTAGTCTCTGGGGCCAACGTCCTGACTTTC
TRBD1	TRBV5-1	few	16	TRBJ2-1	CASSLEGTGGGGEQFF	TGCGCCAGCAGCTTGGAAGGGACAGGTGGGGGAGGCGAGCAGTTCTTC
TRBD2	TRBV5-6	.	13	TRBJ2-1	CASTKTSGREQFF	TGTGCCAGCACCAAGACTAGCGGGAGGGAGCAGTTCTTC
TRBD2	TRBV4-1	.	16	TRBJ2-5	CASSSRPGTSEETQYF	TGCGCCAGCAGCTCCCGGCCCGGGACTAGCGAGGAGACCCAGTACTTC
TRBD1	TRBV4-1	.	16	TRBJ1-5	CASSQETGGRGQPQHF	TGCGCCAGCAGCCAAGAGACAGGGGGCAGAGGTCAGCCCCAGCATTTT
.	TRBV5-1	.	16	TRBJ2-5	CASSLDLHEGEETQYF	TGCGCCAGCAGCTTGGACCTCCATGAGGGGGAAGAGACCCAGTACTTC
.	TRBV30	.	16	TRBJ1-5	CAWSVGLGDSNQPQHF	TGTGCCTGGAGTGTAGGACTAGGGGACAGCAATCAGCCCCAGCATTTT
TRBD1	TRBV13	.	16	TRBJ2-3	CASSRPDRGVTDTQYF	TGTGCCAGCAGCCGACCGGACAGGGGGGTTACAGATACGCAGTATTTT
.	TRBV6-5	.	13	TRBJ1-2	CASSFSGGYGYTF	TGTGCCAGCAGTTTCTCCGGGGGCTATGGCTACACCTTC
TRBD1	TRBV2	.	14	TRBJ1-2	CASSPGTGGGGYTF	TGTGCCAGCAGTCCCGGGACAGGGGGCGGTGGCTACACCTTC
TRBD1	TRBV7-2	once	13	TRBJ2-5	CASSSTGGETQYF	TGTGCCAGCAGCTCTACAGGGGGGGAGACCCAGTACTTC
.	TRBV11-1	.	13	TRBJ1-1	CASSSTRNTEAFF	TGTGCCAGCAGCTCGACTCGAAACACTGAAGCTTTCTTT
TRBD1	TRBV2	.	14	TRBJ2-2	CASKGGTDTGELFF	TGTGCCAGCAAGGGTGGGACAGACACCGGGGAGCTGTTTTTT
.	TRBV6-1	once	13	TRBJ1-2	CASSDIGSYGYTF	TGTGCCAGCAGTGACATTGGGAGCTATGGCTACACCTTC
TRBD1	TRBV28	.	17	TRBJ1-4	CASSTGQVLSTNEKLFF	TGTGCCAGCAGTACCGGACAGGTTCTTTCAACTAATGAAAAACTGTTTTTT
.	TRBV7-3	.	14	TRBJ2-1	CASSFRPGSDEQFF	TGTGCCAGCAGCTTTCGTCCTGGGTCAGATGAGCAGTTCTTC
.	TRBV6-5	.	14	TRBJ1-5	CASRRSGWNQPQHF	TGTGCCAGCAGGAGGTCGGGTTGGAATCAGCCCCAGCATTTT